This T cell receptor beta chain was identified during a study of blood T cell repertoires in COVID-19. Study-wide background: The study drew acute and convalescent COVID-19 samples from the United States, Italy and Spain. T cells, B-cell-depleted T cells, or PBMCs provided the cDNA or gDNA that served as material.

Per the authors' pipeline: Estimates of nucleated cell counts were drawn from the amplification of reference gene primers. TCRdb keeps only in-frame clones here, not all; method: immunoSEQ multiplex PCR. The D gene and trimming were derived from the DNA, and the V and J assignments and clone size from that table. The table includes fewer than 250,000 clones, roughly nine tenths detected once. This CDR3 is built from 14 residues. The germline gives CDR1 SGHRS, CDR2 YFSETQ. Deletions cut 6 bases from V and 7 bases from J, with 14 bases between. This chain links TRBV5-1 with TRBJ1-6; D possibly corresponds to TRBD1 (5 bases). The receptor was isolated from a woman in her sixties or seventies who had recovered from COVID-19. Material: peripheral blood. CDR3 in DNA: TGCGCCAGCAAAGCCCGGGGGGACAATTCACCCCTCCACTTT. Translation: CASKARGDNSPLHF.